This entry concerns a single T cell receptor beta chain. The repertoire was sequenced with immunoSEQ multiplex PCR; TCRdb's copy has only in-frame clones and lacks some. The table has approximately 210,000 clones, 65% to 85% seen once. This sample is part of a study of blood T cell repertoires in COVID-19. This CDR3 is 14 amino acids long. The sample was PBMCs or T cells enriched from blood (not recorded which). The TCR was taken from a young man with acute COVID-19. This chain links TRBV21-1 with TRBJ1-2. TRBV21-1 is a documented pseudogene. This CDR3 reads CASTEGGQGYGYTF. The CDR3 DNA follows: TGTGCCAGCACCGAGGGGGGGCAAGGATATGGCTACACCTTC.